The 21 T cell receptor beta chains given below trace back to one sample, sequenced in a study of cytomegalovirus exposure and HLA in healthy donors. Researchers ran the PCR with 60 Vbeta and 13 Jbeta primers. Sequencing used immunoSEQ multiplex PCR; TCRdb keeps in-frame clones, though not all of them. Of just over 150,000 clones in the sample, about three quarters are singletons; the top ten hold 0.85% to 1%. The specimen sequenced was PBMCs. The receptors here all came from a woman between 45 and 60 years old in good health and CMV-seropositive.

This clone has a handful of counts. The J gene is TRBJ2-3, the V gene TRBV27, with 9 bases identical to TRBD1. The V segment lost 8 bases and the J segment 2 bases; nucleotides outside the gene matches: 8. In germline, CDR1 is MNHEY, CDR2 SMNVEV (reference sequence). The CDR3 sequence is 15 residues long. CDR3 nucleotides: TGTGCCAGCCTCCCGGGGACAGGGTACACAGATACGCAGTATTTT. Translated, it gives CASLPGTGYTDTQYF.

This chain links TRBV2 with TRBJ1-1, with D perhaps matching TRBD1 (6 bases). V was pared by 2 bases and J by 12 bases, with 16 bases between. The germline CDR1 and CDR2 sequences are SNHLY and FYNNEI. This CDR3 spans 13 amino acids. DNA for the CDR3: TGTGCCAGCAGTGAACGGCGGACAGTGTTACCTTTCTTT. Translating gives CASSERRTVLPFF.

The chain carries TRBV4-1 and TRBJ1-1, with 12 bases that match TRBD1. CDR3 length: 20 amino acids. Germline V gene sequence: CDR1 MGHRA, CDR2 YSYEKL. The V segment lost 0 bases and the J segment 4 bases; nucleotides outside the gene matches: 15. The CDR3 reads CASSQELPGQGADWGTEAFF. The DNA of the CDR3 is TGCGCCAGCAGCCAAGAGCTCCCGGGACAGGGGGCGGACTGGGGCACTGAAGCTTTCTTT.

The chain carries TRBV7-8 and TRBJ1-1; a weak D match, TRBD1 (5 bases). The V end was cut by 3 bases, the J end by 8 bases, with 31 bases between. Germline V gives CDR1 SGHVS, CDR2 FQNEAQ. The CDR3 contains 19 residues. DNA of the CDR3: TGTGCCAGCAGCTTCCGGTCAGGGCAATTAGTACTAAGGGGCGGAGAAGCTTTCTTT. Residues: CASSFRSGQLVLRGGEAFF.

V usage is TRBV10-3 and J usage is TRBJ1-2; D possibly corresponds to TRBD1 (6 bases). From germline, CDR1 is ENHRY and CDR2 SYGVKD. V was pared by 6 bases and J by 4 bases, with 12 bases between. The CDR3 is 13 residues long. CDR3 amino acids: CAIRRTEGYGYTF. In DNA form, the CDR3 reads TGTGCCATCAGACGGACAGAGGGCTATGGCTACACCTTC.

V is TRBV21-1 and J is TRBJ2-6; the table gives TRBD2 as D, unverified against the DNA. TRBV21-1 is a documented pseudogene. This CDR3 is built from 20 residues. CDR3 residues: CASSKVRDSLGGSGANVLTF. The CDR3 bases are TGTGCCAGCAGCAAAGTACGGGACTCTCTCGGGGGCTCTGGGGCCAACGTCCTGACTTTC.

Turning to this clone: The junction does not match germline at one end; this may be a read error. The gene calls are TRBV7-7 and TRBJ2-5; D remains unclear. Germline CDR1 is SSHAT and CDR2 is FNYEAQ (reference sequence). This CDR3 is 15 amino acids long. This chain's CDR3 is CASSLGLGRSETQYF. CDR3 nucleotide sequence: TGTGCTAGCAGCTTAGGATTGGGCAGGTCAGAGACCCAGTACTTC.

This clone was counted a single time. This chain uses TRBV6-6 with TRBJ2-5; no clear D gene. The V gene's germline CDR1 is MNHNY and CDR2 SVGAGI (reference sequence). This CDR3 is 13 amino acids long. The V end was cut by 0 bases, the J end by 1 base, with 3 bases between. CDR3 loop: CASSYSSQETQYF. The CDR3, as DNA: TGTGCCAGCAGTTACTCTAGCCAAGAGACCCAGTACTTC.

This CDR3 reads CASSLVARGASYGYTF. In DNA, the CDR3 is TGTGCCAGCAGCTTGGTTGCCAGGGGCGCAAGCTATGGCTACACCTTC. The gene calls are TRBV5-5 and TRBJ1-2; a possible D gene is TRBD1 (6 bases). The CDR3 is 16 residues long. The germline V gene encodes CDR1 SGHKS and CDR2 YYEKEE (reference sequence). V was cut by 0 bases and J by 4 bases, with 16 bases left in between.

The chain recombines TRBV19 with TRBJ2-1; D is unclear. This CDR3 has 14 residues. V lost 6 bases, J lost 6 bases, and 15 bases lay in between. The germline CDR1 and CDR2 sequences are LNHDA and SQIVND (reference sequence). The CDR3 region is CASRTYGNVNEQFF. DNA for the CDR3: TGTGCCAGTAGAACTTACGGTAACGTCAATGAGCAGTTCTTC.

V usage is TRBV21-1 and J usage is TRBJ2-7; the D segment call TRBD1 is taken from the table without a DNA check. TRBV21-1 is a pseudogene locus. This CDR3 contains 17 residues. CDR3 DNA: TGTGCCAGCAAAAGACCGGGACAGGCATCTCCGGACTACGAGCAGTACTTC. Translating gives CASKRPGQASPDYEQYF.

The chain joins TRBV5-4 to TRBJ1-2; D unresolved. V was clipped by 0 bases and J by 8 bases, with 20 bases between them. Germline CDR1 reads SGHNT; CDR2 reads YYREEE (reference sequence). The CDR3 is 16 residues long. The CDR3 nucleotides read TGTGCCAGCAGCTTGGCTGGTGGCGGAGGTTCATTCGGCTACACCTTC. This encodes CASSLAGGGGSFGYTF.

V and J are TRBV6-1 and TRBJ1-1, with D possibly TRBD1 on 5 matching bases. V lost 1 base and J 2 bases, leaving 11 bases between the germline ends. Germline V CDR1 and CDR2: MNHNS, SASEGT. This CDR3 is 15 amino acids long. The CDR3: CASSEGRGGNTEAFF. The CDR3 DNA sequence: TGTGCCAGCAGTGAAGGTAGGGGAGGTAACACTGAAGCTTTCTTT.

CDR3 coding DNA: TGTGCCATCAGTGACGAGCCCCTCCGGGTGCAGTACTTC. Its protein is CAISDEPLRVQYF. This sequence joins TRBV10-3 and TRBJ2-7; D is unclear. Looked up from germline, CDR1 is ENHRY and CDR2 is SYGVKD. V was cut by 3 bases and J by 9 bases, with 15 bases left in between. The CDR3 runs to 13 residues.

The rearrangement links TRBV5-3 to TRBJ2-1; possibly TRBD2 for D (5 bases). TRBV5-3 is reported as an ORF; its role is uncertain. The germline V and J ends were trimmed by 4 bases and 14 bases, with 10 bases remaining between them. The length of the CDR3 is 10 residues. This CDR3 is CARSPDSEFF. Here the CDR3 DNA reads TGTGCCAGAAGCCCGGACTCCGAGTTCTTC.

J is TRBJ1-2 and V is TRBV28, with D maybe TRBD1 (6 bases). The CDR3 contains 15 residues. The ends were cut back, 6 bases at V and 4 bases at J, with 18 bases in the middle. The germline V gene has CDR1 MDHEN and CDR2 SYDVKM. The CDR3 sequence is CASRKIGGPGYGYTF. The CDR3 DNA is TGTGCCAGCAGGAAAATTGGGGGCCCCGGCTATGGCTACACCTTC.

This chain uses TRBV7-9 with TRBJ2-1; 7 nucleotides align to TRBD2. Germline CDR1 reads SEHNR; CDR2 reads FQNEAQ (reference sequence). The length of the CDR3 is 16 residues. V trimming: 4 bases; J trimming: 6 bases; junction bases outside the gene matches: 12. The CDR3 bases are TGTGCCAGCAGCTCACGACTAGCCGGGTTGGGCAATGAGCAGTTCTTC. Its translation is CASSSRLAGLGNEQFF.

This chain links TRBV19 with TRBJ2-2; 8 bases are shared with TRBD2. Germline V gene sequence: CDR1 LNHDA, CDR2 SQIVND (reference sequence). J gave up 4 bases and V 9 bases, and 10 bases lay outside the gene matches. This CDR3 is 15 amino acids long. In nucleotides, the CDR3 is TGTGCCAGCATGAACCGGCTAGCGGGCACCGGGGAGCTGTTTTTT. Protein sequence: CASMNRLAGTGELFF.

The chain couples TRBV19 to TRBJ1-5; D is uncertain. V lost 5 bases and J 0 bases, leaving 14 bases between the germline ends. CDR3 length equals 16 residues. From germline, CDR1 is LNHDA and CDR2 SQIVND (reference sequence). In DNA, the CDR3 is TGTGCCAGTAGTCCAAGAGGAGTTTTTAGCAATCAGCCCCAGCATTTT. It translates to CASSPRGVFSNQPQHF.

The chain has TRBV9 and TRBJ2-7, with D perhaps TRBD1 (6 bases). This CDR3 has 14 residues. V was clipped by 4 bases and J by 7 bases, with 18 bases between them. Germline CDR1 reads SGDLS; CDR2 reads YYNGEE. The CDR3 loop reads CASSPYYRDTEQYF. The CDR3 nucleotides read TGTGCCAGCAGCCCTTACTACAGGGACACTGAGCAGTACTTC.

Comment on this clone: A read error may produce the germline difference seen at one junction end. The CDR3 reads CASSVAGAPQQTQYF. CDR3 in DNA: TGTGCCAGCAGTGTGGCGGGGGCACCCCAACAGACCCAGTACTTC. The chain couples TRBV2 to TRBJ2-5, with TRBD2 as a possible D gene (7 bases). The CDR3 is 15 residues long. Germline CDR1 SNHLY, CDR2 FYNNEI.